The subject of this entry is one TCR beta chain. This entry belongs to a study of blood T cell repertoires in COVID-19. Assay: immunoSEQ multiplex PCR; the TCRdb copy retains only in-frame clones and omits some. The data contain roughly 310,000 clones, 90% of them singletons. Trimming left V 0 bases short and J 1 base short, with 7 bases between. Germline V gene sequence: CDR1 SGDLS, CDR2 YYNGEE. The CDR3 consists of 15 residues. The chain links TRBV9 to TRBJ2-2, with D possibly TRBD1 on 5 matching bases. The receptor's source is a man aged 60-69 years who had recovered from COVID-19. The sequenced material came from PBMCs or T cells enriched from blood (not recorded which). CDR3: CASSVGQGNTGELFF. DNA for the CDR3: TGTGCCAGCAGCGTAGGGCAGGGGAACACCGGGGAGCTGTTTTTT.